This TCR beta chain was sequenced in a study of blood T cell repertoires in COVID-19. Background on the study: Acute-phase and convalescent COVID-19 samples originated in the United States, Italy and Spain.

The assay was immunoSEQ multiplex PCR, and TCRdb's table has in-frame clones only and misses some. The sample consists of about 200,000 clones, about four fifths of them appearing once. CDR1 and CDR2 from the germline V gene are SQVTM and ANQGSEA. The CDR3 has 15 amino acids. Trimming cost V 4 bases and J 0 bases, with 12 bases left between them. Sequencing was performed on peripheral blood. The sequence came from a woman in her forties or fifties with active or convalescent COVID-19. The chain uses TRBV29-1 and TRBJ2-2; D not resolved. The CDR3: CSVGRSRANTGELFF. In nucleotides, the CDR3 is TGCAGCGTTGGCCGGTCAAGAGCGAACACCGGGGAGCTGTTTTTT.